The next 18 T cell receptor beta chains were all read from a single sample in a study of glioma-infiltrating T cells after dendritic cell vaccination. This table comes from immunoSEQ multiplex PCR, and its TCRdb copy is limited to in-frame clones, with some not included. The sample consists of tens of thousands of clones, approximately 84% of them appearing once. The input for sequencing was blood, taken before dendritic cell vaccination. These receptors came from a human donor with glioblastoma.

The chain is built from TRBV27 and TRBJ1-1; 7 bases map to TRBD1. CDR3 length equals 14 residues. J lost 2 bases, V lost 3 bases, and 3 bases had no gene match. CDR1 is MNHEY, CDR2 SMNVEV, per germline (reference sequence). CDR3 sequence: CASSFRDSNTEAFF. The CDR3 DNA is TGTGCCAGCAGTTTCCGGGACAGTAACACTGAAGCTTTCTTT.

The V and J genes are TRBV5-8 and TRBJ2-7; 9 nucleotides align to TRBD1. This CDR3 contains 14 residues. V was clipped by 6 bases and J by 6 bases; unmatched bases: 10. CDR1 is SGHTS, CDR2 YDEGEE, per germline. The CDR3 loop is CASILYGTGSEQYF. The CDR3 region has the DNA TGTGCCAGCATTCTGTACGGGACAGGGTCCGAGCAGTACTTC.

The chain uses TRBV7-3 and TRBJ2-2; perhaps TRBD2 as D (6 bases). With 8 bases removed from V and 6 bases from J, the gap between germline ends came to 10 bases. Germline V gene sequence: CDR1 SGHTA, CDR2 FQGTGA. The CDR3 extends over 12 amino acids. The CDR3, as DNA: TGTGCCAGCCGGAGGGAAGCCGGGGAGCTGTTTTTT. Amino acids: CASRREAGELFF. Using reference TRBV7-3 and TRBJ2-2 for the parts outside the CDR3, the full variable domain is GAGVSQTPSNKVTEKGKYVELRCDPISGHTALYWYRQSLGQGPEFLIYFQGTGAADDSGLPNDRFFAVRPEGSVSTLKIQRTERGDSAVYLCASRREAGELFFGEGSRLTVL.

The rearrangement links TRBV6-5 to TRBJ1-6, with D perhaps matching TRBD1 (6 bases). The CDR3 sequence is 14 residues long. The germline V gene encodes CDR1 MNHEY and CDR2 SVGAGI. Trimming cost V 2 bases and J 7 bases, with 9 bases left between them. The CDR3 here is CASSYKGDNSPLHF. In nucleotides, the CDR3 is TGTGCCAGCAGTTACAAGGGGGACAATTCACCCCTCCACTTT.

The CDR3 bases are TGTGCCAGCAGCCCAGGGGGCGAACTGGATACGCAGTATTTT. It encodes CASSPGGELDTQYF. The V call is TRBV7-9, the J call TRBJ2-3; 8 positions agree with TRBD1. The CDR3 covers 14 residues. CDR1 is SEHNR, CDR2 FQNEAQ, per germline (reference sequence). Losses at the gene ends were 5 bases for V and 6 bases for J; bases not matched to a gene: 7.

V usage is TRBV5-1 and J usage is TRBJ2-3; TRBD2 matches at 13 bases. Losses at the gene ends were 5 bases for V and 4 bases for J; bases not matched to a gene: 7. The CDR3 consists of 16 residues. Germline CDR1 and CDR2: SGHRS and YFSETQ. In nucleotides, the CDR3 is TGCGCCAGCAGGGTTCCGACTAGCGGGGGGCCAGATACGCAGTATTTT. Translation gives CASRVPTSGGPDTQYF.

This clone was seen a single time. The V and J genes are TRBV29-1 and TRBJ2-1; maybe TRBD1 (6 bases). V lost 6 bases to trimming and J lost 6 bases, with 15 bases between them. Germline loops: CDR1 SQVTM, CDR2 ANQGSEA. The CDR3 has 13 amino acids. The CDR3 loop reads CSVLQGVGNEQFF. The CDR3 coding sequence is TGCAGCGTCTTACAGGGTGTGGGCAATGAGCAGTTCTTC.

The genes are TRBV6-5 and TRBJ1-5; tentative D call: TRBD1 (6 bases). Trimming shortened V by 0 bases and J by 2 bases, and 8 bases separated the two germline ends. Looked up from germline, CDR1 is MNHEY and CDR2 is SVGAGI. The CDR3 has 15 amino acids. The CDR3 protein is CASSYSTGGNQPQHF. DNA for the CDR3: TGTGCCAGCAGTTACTCGACAGGAGGCAATCAGCCCCAGCATTTT.

The chain carries TRBV23-1 and TRBJ2-2, with a weak D call TRBD1 (6 bases). TRBV23-1 is labeled an ORF, and its function is uncertain. The length of the CDR3 is 16 residues. V was cut by 7 bases and J by 1 base, with 16 bases left in between. In nucleotides, the CDR3 is TGCGCCAGCACCCCTCGGACAGTCCGGAACACCGGGGAGCTGTTTTTT. Residues: CASTPRTVRNTGELFF.

The chain carries TRBV7-3 and TRBJ1-1; TRBD1 matches 7 bases. Germline V gene data show CDR1 as SGHTA and CDR2 as FQGTGA. The CDR3 extends over 13 amino acids. V was clipped by 6 bases and J by 7 bases; unmatched bases: 8. DNA of the CDR3: TGTGCCAGCAGTCCTGACAGGGTCGGTGAAGCTTTCTTT. It translates to CASSPDRVGEAFF.

The rearrangement uses TRBV5-8 and TRBJ1-1, with 7 positions matching TRBD1. V lost 4 bases and J lost 0; bases outside the gene matches: 3. The germline gives CDR1 SGHTS, CDR2 YDEGEE. The CDR3 consists of 14 residues. CDR3 bases: TGTGCCAGCAGCGGGGGACAGATGAACACTGAAGCTTTCTTT. Its translation: CASSGGQMNTEAFF.

The CDR3 spells CASSYSGDYYGYTF. The CDR3 nucleotides are TGTGCCAGCAGTTACTCCGGGGATTACTATGGCTACACCTTC. V is TRBV6-6 and J is TRBJ1-2; D remains ambiguous. The CDR3 spans 14 residues. Germline V gives CDR1 MNHNY, CDR2 SVGAGI (reference sequence). Trimming removed 0 bases at V and 3 bases at J, with 8 bases between.

The chain joins TRBV27 to TRBJ2-1; weak D call: TRBD2 (7 bases). With 2 bases removed from V and 9 bases from J, the gap between germline ends came to 20 bases. CDR3 length equals 16 residues. Germline assignment: CDR1 MNHEY and CDR2 SMNVEV (reference sequence). In DNA, the CDR3 is TGTGCCAGCAGTTTACGGCAGGGAAAGGGGGAGGGTGAGCAGTTCTTC. Protein sequence: CASSLRQGKGEGEQFF.

The genes are TRBV19 and TRBJ2-3; TRBD2 might be the D (5 bases). Per germline, CDR1 LNHDA and CDR2 SQIVND (reference sequence). This CDR3 spans 14 amino acids. The germline V and J ends were trimmed by 9 bases and 0 bases, with 13 bases remaining between them. In DNA form, the CDR3 reads TGTGCCAGCGAGAAACGCGGGAGCACAGATACGCAGTATTTT. Translated, it gives CASEKRGSTDTQYF.

The CDR3 sequence: CASSPILALVSGELFF. For the CDR3, the DNA is TGTGCCAGCTCACCAATTCTTGCTTTAGTGTCCGGGGAGCTGTTTTTT. This chain links TRBV18 with TRBJ2-2, with D uncertain. The CDR3 has 16 amino acids. Trimming removed 2 bases at V and 6 bases at J, with 16 bases between. Germline lookup yields CDR1 KGHSH and CDR2 LQKENI. Full variable domain (remainder filled in from reference TRBV18 and TRBJ2-2): NAGVMQNPRHLVRRRGQEARLRCSPMKGHSHVYWYRQLPEEGLKFMVYLQKENIIDESGMPKERFSAEFPKEGPSILRIQQVVRGDSAAYFCASSPILALVSGELFFGEGSRLTVL.

The rearrangement links TRBV6-5 to TRBJ2-1; 9 nucleotides agree with TRBD1. CDR1 is MNHEY, CDR2 SVGAGI, per germline. The length of the CDR3 is 15 residues. V trimming: 5 bases; J trimming: 5 bases; junction bases outside the gene matches: 7. CDR3 sequence (DNA): TGTGCCAGCAGTGCCCGGACAGGGGTCGACAATGAGCAGTTCTTC. Residues: CASSARTGVDNEQFF.

The chain has TRBV25-1 and TRBJ1-2; 8 bases are a match to TRBD1. Germline V lookup: CDR1 MGHDK, CDR2 SYGVNS. The V segment lost 5 bases and the J segment 5 bases; nucleotides outside the gene matches: 13. CDR3 length: 16 amino acids. The CDR3 DNA reads as TGTGCCAGCAGTCCCCCGCTCGGGACAGGATGGTATGGCTACACCTTC. It yields the protein CASSPPLGTGWYGYTF.

The chain has TRBV5-1 and TRBJ1-6; D gene unclear. Trimming removed 4 bases from V and 9 bases from J, with 20 bases in between. Germline CDR1 SGHRS, CDR2 YFSETQ. This CDR3 comprises 16 residues. The CDR3 sequence: CASSPSVTRAGSPLHF. DNA for the CDR3: TGCGCCAGCAGCCCGTCAGTAACGAGGGCGGGTTCACCCCTCCACTTT.